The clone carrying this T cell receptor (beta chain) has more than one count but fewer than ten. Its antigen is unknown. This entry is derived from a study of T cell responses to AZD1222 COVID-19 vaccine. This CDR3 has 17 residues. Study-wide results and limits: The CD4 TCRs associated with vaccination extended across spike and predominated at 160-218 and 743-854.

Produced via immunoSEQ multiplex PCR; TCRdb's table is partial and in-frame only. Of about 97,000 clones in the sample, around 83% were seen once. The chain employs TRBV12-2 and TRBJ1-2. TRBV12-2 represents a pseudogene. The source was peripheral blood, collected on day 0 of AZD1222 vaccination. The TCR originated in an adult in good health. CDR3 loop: CASPRAIRTAGRNGYTF. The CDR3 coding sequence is TGTGCAAGTCCCCGGGCTATCAGGACCGCAGGAAGAAATGGCTACACCTTC.